Presented here are 17 T cell receptor beta chains from one specimen sequenced in a study of identical twins. TCRdb analysed the 5' RACE reads with MiXCR anew, one entry per CDR3 protein. The sample has 690,000 or so distinct CDR3 sequences, roughly 8% seen once. This sample also appeared in a second study, on yellow fever vaccine responses in identical twins.

Sequences were obtained from PBMCs. The receptor set was obtained from a woman between 18 and 30 years old in good health.

This clonotype has a count of ten or more. The chain employs TRBV6-5 and TRBJ2-3; D is uncertain. Germline values: CDR1 MNHEY, CDR2 SVGAGI. The CDR3 consists of 16 residues. Trimming removed 0 bases from V and 10 bases from J, with 20 bases in between. The CDR3 DNA reads as TGTGCCAGCAGTTACTCTAGGCAAACCGGCATCGGTGCGCAGTATTTT. The encoded protein is CASSYSRQTGIGAQYF.

V is TRBV29-1 and J is TRBJ2-5; 11 nucleotides line up with TRBD2. The CDR3 has 15 residues. Trimming removed 5 bases from V and 1 base from J; junction bases left unmatched: 6. The germline V gene encodes CDR1 SQVTM and CDR2 ANQGSEA. CDR3 bases: TGCAGCGTTACCATAGCGGGAGGGGCCCAAGAGACCCAGTACTTC. This gives the protein CSVTIAGGAQETQYF. Looking up the rest from reference TRBV29-1 and TRBJ2-5 gives the full variable domain: SAVISQKPSRDICQRGTSLTIQCQVDSQVTMMFWYRQQPGQSLTLIATANQGSEATYESGFVIDKFPISRPNLTFSTLTVSNMSPEDSSIYLCSVTIAGGAQETQYFGPGTRLLVL.

This clonotype was found a few times. V and J are TRBV7-2 and TRBJ1-6, with 11 bases aligning to TRBD1. Trimming at V came to 5 bases and at J to 10 bases, leaving 4 bases not matched to a gene. Germline CDR1 is SGHTA and CDR2 is FQGNSA. The CDR3 runs 14 residues. The CDR3 DNA is TGTGCCAGCAGCGAACGGACAGGGGGCTCACCCCTCCACTTT. Amino acids: CASSERTGGSPLHF.

There are many counts of this clonotype. The chain links TRBV24-1 to TRBJ2-1; 10 bases are shared with TRBD2. CDR3 length: 17 amino acids. CDR1 and CDR2 from the germline V gene are KGHDR and SFDVKD. With V trimmed by 3 bases and J by 3 bases, 7 bases remained unmatched. The CDR3: CATSDRKLAGFYNEQFF. The CDR3, as DNA: TGTGCCACCAGTGATCGAAAACTAGCGGGATTCTACAATGAGCAGTTCTTC.

This chain joins TRBV7-3 and TRBJ2-1; 8 bases are shared with TRBD2. The CDR3 is 16 amino acids. Germline values: CDR1 SGHTA, CDR2 FQGTGA. The J segment lost 10 bases and the V segment lost 5 bases, leaving 16 bases of the junction unmatched. The chain's CDR3 is CASSPNPGGAYSEQFF. In DNA form, the CDR3 reads TGTGCCAGCAGCCCGAATCCCGGGGGGGCCTATTCCGAGCAGTTCTTC.

The chain has TRBV5-1 and TRBJ2-7; TRBD2 matches 11 bases. This CDR3 contains 14 residues. Germline lookup yields CDR1 SGHRS and CDR2 YFSETQ. After removal of 6 bases from V and 4 bases from J, the junction contained 6 bases not matched to a gene. Here the CDR3 DNA reads TGCGCCAGCATGAGCCTAGCGGGGGGTTACGAGCAGTACTTC. Its protein product is CASMSLAGGYEQYF.

This clonotype has a handful of counts. The chain's CDR3 is CASNSHRDLRDYGYTF. CDR3 bases: TGTGCCAGCAATTCCCACAGGGACCTACGTGACTATGGCTACACCTTC. The J gene is TRBJ1-2, the V gene TRBV27, with a tentative D call TRBD1 (6 bases). Germline loops: CDR1 MNHEY, CDR2 SMNVEV (reference sequence). The V and J ends lost 7 bases and 3 bases respectively, with 21 bases between them. The CDR3 runs to 16 residues.

The chain recombines TRBV5-6 with TRBJ2-7; 9 nucleotides align to TRBD1. Germline V gene lookup returns CDR1 SGHDT and CDR2 YYEEEE. This CDR3 is 15 amino acids long. With 2 bases clipped from V and 6 bases from J, the junction kept 9 bases outside the gene matches. The CDR3 loop reads CASSFSSGTGREQYF. For the CDR3, the DNA is TGTGCCAGCAGCTTTTCGTCGGGGACAGGGCGCGAGCAGTACTTC.

This clonotype was seen at least ten times. The genes are TRBV2 and TRBJ2-1, with TRBD1 matching 8 bases. The CDR3 totals 14 residues. Germline V gene sequence: CDR1 SNHLY, CDR2 FYNNEI. With V trimmed by 4 bases and J by 9 bases, 8 bases remained unmatched. DNA of the CDR3: TGTGCCAGCAGTGGAAACAGGGGGTTGGGTGAGCAGTTCTTC. Its protein product is CASSGNRGLGEQFF.

This clonotype was detected many times. This chain uses TRBV29-1 with TRBJ2-5; 8 bases agree with TRBD2. Germline V CDR1 and CDR2: SQVTM, ANQGSEA. Losses at the gene ends were 7 bases for V and 8 bases for J; bases not matched to a gene: 15. The CDR3 length is 14 residues. DNA for the CDR3: TGCAGCGCCACAATCCGGGGGGGGAGGGAAACCCAGTACTTC. This sequence encodes CSATIRGGRETQYF.

V gene TRBV5-1 combines with J gene TRBJ1-1; D is unresolved. CDR1 and CDR2 from the germline V gene are SGHRS and YFSETQ. The CDR3 is 16 amino acids. Trimming left V 0 bases short and J 0 bases short, with 12 bases between. The CDR3 DNA sequence: TGCGCCAGCAGCTTGGCCTTGGCAGACCTGAACACTGAAGCTTTCTTT. Translation gives CASSLALADLNTEAFF. Combining the CDR3 with reference TRBV5-1 and TRBJ1-1 gives the whole variable domain KAGVTQTPRYLIKTRGQQVTLSCSPISGHRSVSWYQQTPGQGLQFLFEYFSETQRNKGNFPGRFSGRQFSNSRSEMNVSTLELGDSALYLCASSLALADLNTEAFFGQGTRLTVV.

The rearrangement links TRBV19 to TRBJ2-1; tentatively, D is TRBD2 (5 bases). The V end was cut by 4 bases, the J end by 6 bases, with 16 bases between. CDR1 LNHDA and CDR2 SQIVND come from the germline V gene (reference sequence). The CDR3 is 15 residues long. CDR3 loop: CASSTPSGLTNEQFF. CDR3 sequence (DNA): TGTGCCAGTAGTACCCCATCTGGACTGACCAATGAGCAGTTCTTC.

This clonotype has ten or more counts. This chain joins TRBV7-9 and TRBJ2-7; tentative D call: TRBD1 (6 bases). Germline assignment: CDR1 SEHNR and CDR2 FQNEAQ (reference sequence). The V gene lost 6 bases and the J gene lost 6 bases, with 18 bases spanning the gap. The CDR3 is 14 residues long. CDR3 sequence: CASSLTGVRPEQYF. CDR3 nucleotide sequence: TGTGCCAGCAGTTTGACAGGAGTACGTCCCGAGCAGTACTTC.

The V gene is TRBV19, the J gene TRBJ2-3; TRBD2 agrees at 14 bases. This CDR3 comprises 16 residues. V shed 4 bases and J 3 bases; nucleotides not matched to a gene: 3. Germline CDR1 reads LNHDA; CDR2 reads SQIVND (reference sequence). This CDR3 reads CASSRWTSGGTDTQYF. In DNA, the CDR3 is TGTGCCAGTAGTAGATGGACTAGCGGGGGGACAGATACGCAGTATTTT.

This clonotype was picked up many times. This rearrangement joins TRBV27 to TRBJ2-5; the match to TRBD1 covers 7 bases. CDR3 size: 17 residues. The germline CDR1 and CDR2 sequences are MNHEY and SMNVEV (reference sequence). V shed 0 bases and J 5 bases; nucleotides not matched to a gene: 12. CDR3 loop: CASSLSARTTGLETQYF. The CDR3 DNA sequence: TGTGCCAGCAGTTTATCGGCCCGGACGACAGGGCTGGAGACCCAGTACTTC.

V usage is TRBV4-1 and J usage is TRBJ2-3, with D uncertain. Germline-derived CDR1 and CDR2 are MGHRA and YSYEKL. Deletions cut 0 bases from V and 9 bases from J, with 10 bases between. The CDR3 sequence is 13 residues long. The CDR3 nucleotides are TGCGCCAGCAGCCAAGATGCCCTGGGGACGCAGTATTTT. It yields the protein CASSQDALGTQYF.

The V and J genes are TRBV5-1 and TRBJ2-5; D is ambiguous. Trimming took off 4 bases at V and 1 base at J, with 11 bases between the two ends. CDR1 is SGHRS, CDR2 YFSETQ, per germline. The CDR3 extends over 14 amino acids. CDR3 protein: CASSPGVSQETQYF. DNA of the CDR3: TGCGCCAGCAGCCCAGGTGTAAGCCAAGAGACCCAGTACTTC.